These T cell receptor beta chains were read from a single sample in a study of blood T cell repertoires in COVID-19. The method was immunoSEQ multiplex PCR; TCRdb's version includes in-frame clones alone and lacks a portion of them. The profile shows 40,000 to 55,000 clones, roughly 90% of them singletons. The sample consisted of peripheral blood. The receptors derive from a woman older than 75 with acute or convalescent COVID-19. Each CDR3 is given with its conserved first and last residue. D genes are given only for firm matches. Some rows mark clone size as missing; the rest say once, few, many or name a class of expanded clone.

cdr3_aa cdr3_nt v_call clone_size cdr3_length d_call j_call
CASSLEQGYEQYF TGTGCCAGCAGCTTAGAACAGGGCTACGAGCAGTACTTC TRBV7-9 NA 13 NA TRBJ2-7
CASSLSDRGGEQYF TGTGCCAGCAGCCTCTCGGACAGGGGAGGCGAGCAGTACTTC TRBV3-1/TRBV3-2 NA 14 TRBD1 TRBJ2-7
CASSQDFEVTQYF TGTGCCAGCAGCCAAGATTTTGAGGTGACCCAGTACTTC TRBV3-1/TRBV3-2 NA 13 NA TRBJ2-5
CASSGTSGGALNTQYF TGCGCCAGCAGCGGGACTAGCGGGGGGGCCTTGAATACGCAGTATTTT TRBV5-1 NA 16 TRBD2 TRBJ2-3
CASTRRDRVTEAFF TGTGCCAGTACCCGACGGGACAGGGTCACTGAAGCTTTCTTT TRBV19 NA 14 TRBD1 TRBJ1-1
CASSTGGWDEQFF TGTGCCAGCAGCACAGGGGGCTGGGATGAGCAGTTCTTC TRBV11-3 NA 13 TRBD1 TRBJ2-1
CASSLGTASTDTQYF TGCGCCAGCAGCTTGGGGACTGCTAGCACAGATACGCAGTATTTT TRBV5-1 NA 15 NA TRBJ2-3
CASSLPAGLAKNIQYF TGTGCCAGCAGCCTACCGGCGGGTTTAGCCAAAAACATTCAGTACTTC TRBV5-6 NA 16 NA TRBJ2-4
CASSPGQGSTDTQYF TGCGCCAGCAGCCCGGGACAGGGAAGCACAGATACGCAGTATTTT TRBV5-1 NA 15 TRBD1 TRBJ2-3
CASSPLPRLNEQFF TGTGCCAGCTCACCCTTACCCAGGTTGAATGAGCAGTTCTTC TRBV18 NA 14 NA TRBJ2-1
CASSSQRGIGSPLHF TGTGCCAGCAGTTCCCAGCGGGGGATTGGATCACCCCTCCACTTT TRBV28 NA 15 NA TRBJ1-6
CSVGAREGTDTQYF TGCAGCGTCGGGGCCCGGGAGGGGACAGATACGCAGTATTTT TRBV29-1 NA 14 TRBD2 TRBJ2-3
CASSPTGGFGGYTF TGTGCCAGCAGTCCGACAGGGGGCTTTGGTGGCTACACCTTC TRBV6-5 NA 14 TRBD1 TRBJ1-2
CASSQVSVAGSTDTQYF TGTGCCAGCAGCCAAGTATCCGTAGCGGGCAGCACAGATACGCAGTATTTT TRBV3-1/TRBV3-2 NA 17 TRBD2 TRBJ2-3
CASSLGGQAGAGELFF TGTGCCAGCAGCTTGGGGGGGCAAGCTGGGGCCGGGGAGCTGTTTTTT TRBV5-5 NA 16 NA TRBJ2-2
CASSQGVYNSPLHF TGTGCCAGTTCCCAGGGGGTATATAATTCACCCCTCCACTTT TRBV19 once 14 TRBD1 TRBJ1-6
CASSIGAGRKNEQFF TGTGCCAGTAGTATTGGGGCAGGGCGAAAGAATGAGCAGTTCTTC TRBV19 once 15 NA TRBJ2-1
CASSLLEGEQYF TGTGCCAGCAGCCTGCTCGAGGGCGAGCAGTACTTC TRBV11-3 once 12 NA TRBJ2-7
CASSHLGGIVTNSPLHF TGTGCCAGCAGTCACCTTGGGGGGATCGTAACGAATTCACCCCTCCACTTT TRBV27 NA 17 NA TRBJ1-6
CASSSTLRGGYTF TGTGCCAGCAGCTCGACCCTGCGCGGGGGCTACACCTTC TRBV5-4 NA 13 NA TRBJ1-2
CASSQVGRDSNQPQHF TGTGCCAGCAGCCAAGTCGGCAGGGATAGCAATCAGCCCCAGCATTTT TRBV14 NA 16 NA TRBJ1-5
CASSSTEGTEAFF TGCGCCAGCAGCTCCACTGAGGGCACTGAAGCTTTCTTT TRBV5-1 NA 13 NA TRBJ1-1
CASTREGVSGANVLTF TGCGCCAGCACCAGAGAAGGGGTCTCTGGGGCCAACGTCCTGACTTTC TRBV10-2 NA 16 NA TRBJ2-6
CASSFGTINEQFF TGTGCCAGCAGCTTCGGGACTATTAATGAGCAGTTCTTC TRBV11-2 NA 13 TRBD2 TRBJ2-1
CAISLTQGRDYGYTF TGTGCCATCAGTCTCACACAGGGGAGAGACTATGGCTACACCTTC TRBV10-3 NA 15 TRBD1 TRBJ1-2
CASSIGSTDTEAFF TGTGCCAGTAGTATAGGGTCTACGGACACTGAAGCTTTCTTT TRBV19 NA 14 NA TRBJ1-1
CASSLDRDAETQYF TGCGCCAGCAGTCTGGACAGGGATGCAGAGACCCAGTACTTC TRBV4-1 NA 14 TRBD1 TRBJ2-5
CASSTPDREGNEQFF TGTGCCAGCAGCACGCCGGACAGGGAGGGCAATGAGCAGTTCTTC TRBV11-2 NA 15 NA TRBJ2-1
CASRPWGDRGDEQYF TGTGCCAGCAGACCCTGGGGGGACAGGGGAGACGAGCAGTACTTC TRBV25-1 NA 15 TRBD1 TRBJ2-7
CASSFGETQYF TGTGCCAGCAGCTTCGGAGAGACCCAGTACTTC TRBV7-9 few 11 NA TRBJ2-5
CSVGTGLSNQPQHF TGCAGCGTTGGGACAGGACTGAGCAATCAGCCCCAGCATTTT TRBV29-1 NA 14 TRBD1 TRBJ1-5
CASSESLWGDGQPQHF TGTGCCAGCAGTGAGAGTCTTTGGGGAGACGGACAGCCCCAGCATTTT TRBV6-1 NA 16 NA TRBJ1-5
CASSFATNEKLFF TGTGCCAGCAGCTTCGCAACTAATGAAAAACTGTTTTTT TRBV7-9 NA 13 NA TRBJ1-4
CASMGGGTGADTQYF TGCGCCAGCATGGGCGGGGGGACCGGTGCAGATACGCAGTATTTT TRBV5-1 NA 15 TRBD2 TRBJ2-3
CASRERGRDGYTF TGTGCCAGCAGGGAGCGGGGGCGGGATGGCTACACCTTC TRBV28 NA 13 NA TRBJ1-2
CASRWAGSYGYTF TGTGCCAGCAGGTGGGCCGGATCCTATGGCTACACCTTC TRBV2 once 13 NA TRBJ1-2
CASRLWTSGNTGELFF TGTGCCAGCCGACTTTGGACTAGCGGGAACACCGGGGAGCTGTTTTTT TRBV27 NA 16 TRBD2 TRBJ2-2
CASSRQRGNYNEQFF TGTGCCAGCAGCCGTCAGCGGGGCAATTACAATGAGCAGTTCTTC TRBV3-1/TRBV3-2 NA 15 TRBD2 TRBJ2-1
CASMGGLNQPQHF TGTGCCAGTATGGGGGGTCTCAATCAGCCCCAGCATTTT TRBV19 NA 13 NA TRBJ1-5
CASSMRGNGYTF TGTGCCAGTAGTATGCGGGGAAATGGCTACACCTTC TRBV19 NA 12 NA TRBJ1-2
CASSLSHRGNSPLHF TGTGCCAGCAGCTTAAGCCACAGGGGAAATTCACCCCTCCACTTT TRBV7-8 NA 15 TRBD1 TRBJ1-6
CASSKMGTVYNEQFF TGTGCCAGCAGCAAGATGGGGACAGTTTACAATGAGCAGTTCTTC TRBV7-2 NA 15 TRBD1 TRBJ2-1
CASSIGFRGRAAIYF TGTGCCAGTAGTATCGGATTCAGGGGGCGAGCTGCCATATATTTT TRBV19 NA 15 TRBD1 TRBJ1-3